The text below deals with one T cell receptor (beta chain). The CDR3 extends over 13 amino acids. Trimming cost V 3 bases and J 4 bases, with 9 bases left between them. Germline-derived CDR1 and CDR2 are SGHTA and FQGNSA. The data were taken from a study of control samples from healthy donors and cancer patients. Profiled with immunoSEQ multiplex PCR; TCRdb holds only in-frame clones, not every one. The table includes about 73,000 clones, less than 95% detected once. Sequenced input: blood. The chain employs TRBV7-2 and TRBJ2-5; D might be TRBD1 or TRBD2, each matching 5 bases. The receptor was derived from a woman aged 40 to 50 in good health. CDR3 bases: TGTGCCAGCAGCTTTGGGGGAACAGAGACCCAGTACTTC. Its protein product is CASSFGGTETQYF.